Described below is a single T cell receptor beta chain sequence and its context. The antigen is undetermined. This sample is part of a study of T cell repertoires in cytomegalovirus infection. Across the study: From public TCR beta signatures came an indication of both CMV infection and matching HLA type.

A single record per CDR3 protein comes from TCRdb applying MiXCR to the reads. The data hold under 800,000 distinct CDR3 sequences, with 20% to 25% observed a single time. Overall study results and limits: The cumulative frequency of public TCR beta families distinguished individuals who carried CMV together with the relevant HLA. HLA-C-restricted TCR beta clonotypes specific for CMV led the ex vivo response.

The CDR3 is 14 amino acids. Germline values: CDR1 MDHEN, CDR2 SYDVKM. V was pared by 0 bases and J by 6 bases, with 4 bases of the junction left unmatched. The sequenced sample consisted of CD8+ T cells from PBMCs. The chain is built from TRBV28 and TRBJ1-2; 7 nucleotides align to TRBD1. The origin of this receptor is a human donor in good health (CMV status not recorded). Some clones in this sample may be carry-over from other donors' samples. The CDR3 coding sequence is TGTGCCAGCAGTTTATGGTCAGGGGGAAATGGCTACACCTTC. It codes for CASSLWSGGNGYTF.